This TCR beta chain was observed in a study of response to subunit inactivated influenza vaccine. This clonotype was observed a few times. TCRdb fed the RT-PCR reads into MiXCR, producing one record per CDR3 protein. The sample has some 570,000 distinct CDR3 sequences, around 11% seen once. This CDR3 region has 12 residues. Germline CDR1 reads MNHEY; CDR2 reads SMNVEV (reference sequence). Trimming shortened V by 4 bases and J by 9 bases, and 13 bases separated the two germline ends. Another study also made use of these data, one on T cells expressing NK-cell markers. That report notes: 5'RACE template switching built TCR beta cDNA with unique molecular identifiers.

The sequencing here drew on PBMCs from blood, taken on the day of vaccination. The TCR originated in a man aged 50 or older who received an inactivated influenza vaccine. This chain connects TRBV27 to TRBJ2-7; D is ambiguous. Here the CDR3 reads CASSSTSRPQYF. The CDR3 DNA sequence: TGTGCCAGCAGTTCCACATCAAGACCGCAGTACTTC.